This T cell receptor beta chain was observed in a study of molecular identifiers for immune sequencing clone quantification. CDR3 length: 15 amino acids. The V end was cut by 5 bases, the J end by 0 bases, with 14 bases between. Germline CDR1 is SGHAT and CDR2 is FQDESV (reference sequence). This clonotype was detected a few times. Its antigen is still unknown. Study-level results: Among 800,000 to 1,000,000 naive cells, spiked Jurkat TCR RNA from a single cell was reportedly detectable. Clones above 20 RNA copies contained over 98% of effector molecules and under 1% of naive molecules.

TCRdb reprocessed the PCR reads via MiXCR and lists one record per CDR3 protein. Among over 550,000 distinct CDR3 sequences, 25% were seen once, and the ten largest hold 0.78%. This receptor was identified in a human donor in good health. Some libraries in this study had Jurkat cell RNA spiked in. Input material: naive CD8+ T cells from blood, with Jurkat cell RNA spiked in. As to subset: FACS-sorted CD8+CD4-CCR7+CD45RA+ naive T cells. The chain carries TRBV11-1 and TRBJ2-7; the D call may be TRBD1 or TRBD2 (7 bases each). The CDR3, as DNA: TGTGCCAGCAGCCCACCCAGGGGGGGCTCCTACGAGCAGTACTTC. As protein: CASSPPRGGSYEQYF.